The rows below give T cell receptor beta chains drawn from one sample of a study of T cells after yellow fever vaccination. Using its own MiXCR run on the 5' RACE reads, TCRdb lists one record per CDR3 protein. The table lists around 300,000 distinct CDR3 sequences, approximately 4% of them singletons. The material sequenced was PBMCs, taken 5 days after the yellow fever booster vaccination. All receptors come from a man aged 18 to 29 who received the YFV17D yellow fever vaccine. CDR3s leave out the opening cysteine and the closing phenylalanine or tryptophan.

v_call	j_call	cdr3_aa
TRBV7-6	TRBJ1-1	ASSPRGKNTEAF
TRBV7-3	TRBJ2-5	ASSPGTTGGETQY
TRBV7-2	TRBJ1-4	ASSLEGGRLEKLF
TRBV6-1	TRBJ1-5	ASRRDRGDQPQH
TRBV24-1	TRBJ2-2	ATSDFGGHPGELF
TRBV12-3/TRBV12-4	TRBJ2-1	ASTRMSRINEQF
TRBV20-1	TRBJ2-3	SARRSWTDTQY
TRBV24-1	TRBJ1-2	ATSSRNSGYT
TRBV12-3/TRBV12-4	TRBJ2-4	ASSPKAGDIAKNIQY
TRBV7-9	TRBJ2-1	ASSPTGDGTIF
TRBV10-3	TRBJ1-2	AISNGYT
TRBV5-1	TRBJ2-2	ASSLVGTVAGELF
TRBV7-9	TRBJ2-5	ASSSLGRGQETQY
TRBV28	TRBJ1-2	ASSPPGQGIGGYT
TRBV5-1	TRBJ1-2	ASSEDRGPYGYT
TRBV20-1	TRBJ2-5	SAGGTSGFQETQY
TRBV19	TRBJ2-3	ASQDIFFHTDTQY
TRBV12-3/TRBV12-4	TRBJ1-5	ASSRGFNSNQPQH
TRBV6-5	TRBJ2-6	ASSSSASGANVLT
TRBV4-3	TRBJ2-1	ASSQAGGQNEQF
TRBV5-1	TRBJ1-2	ASSTGAAGYT
TRBV5-5	TRBJ2-3	ASSWGTGVFADTQY
TRBV6-6	TRBJ2-7	ASSYGQFEEQY
TRBV12-3/TRBV12-4	TRBJ1-1	ASTLQGNTEAF
TRBV5-1	TRBJ2-7	ASSLGLAFTYEQY
TRBV7-9	TRBJ1-2	ASSLTVGNYGYT
TRBV6-2/TRBV6-3	TRBJ1-6	ASSYSQVFSYNSPLH
TRBV2	TRBJ2-3	ASSDWGFTDTQY
TRBV20-1	TRBJ2-3	SAPTTSPVTDTQY
TRBV4-3	TRBJ1-1	ASSHSRGNTEAF
TRBV10-3	TRBJ1-5	AISARQGVGQPQH
TRBV4-2	.	ASSQGPDTQH
TRBV7-9	TRBJ2-1	ASSLESRSSYNEQF
TRBV5-1	TRBJ2-7	ASSVRDSASYEQY
TRBV12-3/TRBV12-4	TRBJ2-7	ASSFGFRGATYEQY